Following are 4 T cell receptor beta chains from one sample sequenced in a study of blood T cells in healthy people across ages. A second about 7 to 12 cycle PCR used barcoded and J-beta primers. TCRdb re-called the 5' RACE reads through MiXCR, storing one row per CDR3 protein. The sample has almost 300,000 distinct CDR3 sequences; roughly 29% are singletons. Sequencing input: blood. All receptors come from a woman between 65 and 79 years old in good health.

The J gene is TRBJ1-2, the V gene TRBV29-1, with D possibly TRBD1 on 6 matching bases. CDR3 size: 11 residues. Germline CDR1 is SQVTM and CDR2 is ANQGSEA. V was shortened by 6 bases and J by 8 bases, with 13 bases between the two germline ends. The CDR3 nucleotides read TGCAGCGTAGTGGGGGCCTCGGGCTACACCTTC. Its protein product is CSVVGASGYTF.

CDR3 in amino acids: CASSIGGGARDGQFF. CDR3 DNA: TGTGCCAGCAGTATCGGCGGCGGGGCTCGTGATGGGCAGTTCTTC. The chain is built from TRBV28 and TRBJ2-5; the D gene is possibly TRBD2 (6 bases). The J call may be mistaken, given a closer DNA end match to TRBJ2-1. The CDR3 consists of 15 residues. Germline loops: CDR1 MDHEN, CDR2 SYDVKM.

The V and J genes are TRBV2 and TRBJ2-2; D is ambiguous. CDR1 is SNHLY, CDR2 FYNNEI, per germline. V dropped 6 bases and J dropped 6 bases, with 17 bases sitting between them. The CDR3 consists of 15 residues. In DNA, the CDR3 is TGTGCCAGCAGCGAGCGACCGAAGACGTCCGGGGAGCTGTTTTTT. It codes for CASSERPKTSGELFF. The variable domain in full, completed from reference TRBV2 and TRBJ2-2, reads EPEVTQTPSHQVTQMGQEVILRCVPISNHLYFYWYRQILGQKVEFLVSFYNNEISEKSEIFDDQFSVERPDGSNFTLKIRSTKLEDSAMYFCASSERPKTSGELFFGEGSRLTVL.

This sequence joins TRBV25-1 and TRBJ2-5; D gene uncertain. The CDR3 covers 15 residues. V lost 0 bases to trimming and J lost 0 bases, with 8 bases between them. The germline CDR1 and CDR2 sequences are MGHDK and SYGVNS. The CDR3 here is CASSEYVADQETQYF. DNA for the CDR3: TGTGCCAGCAGTGAATATGTGGCAGACCAAGAGACCCAGTACTTC.